Reported below is one T cell receptor (beta chain). The data derive from a study of shared clonotypes between healthy human individuals. At the level of the study: Each donor's CD4 naive and CD4 memory cells filled three plates apiece, CD8 naive two, and CD8 memory one.

The method was immunoSEQ multiplex PCR; TCRdb's version includes in-frame clones alone and lacks a portion of them. This sample has millions of clones, with around 95% found just once. CDR1 and CDR2 (germline): MDHEN, SYDVKM. The CDR3 totals 13 residues. Trimming stripped 10 bases from V and 8 bases from J, with 15 bases between. The TCR comes from a man younger than 35 in good health. Sequencing was done on a sample of naive CD4+ T cells sorted from blood. The sample's subset: CD45RA+ positively selected. The V and J genes are TRBV28 and TRBJ1-6; D unresolved. In nucleotides, the CDR3 is TGTGCCACCGTTAGCAGAAATGATTCACCCCTCCACTTT. This sequence encodes CATVSRNDSPLHF.